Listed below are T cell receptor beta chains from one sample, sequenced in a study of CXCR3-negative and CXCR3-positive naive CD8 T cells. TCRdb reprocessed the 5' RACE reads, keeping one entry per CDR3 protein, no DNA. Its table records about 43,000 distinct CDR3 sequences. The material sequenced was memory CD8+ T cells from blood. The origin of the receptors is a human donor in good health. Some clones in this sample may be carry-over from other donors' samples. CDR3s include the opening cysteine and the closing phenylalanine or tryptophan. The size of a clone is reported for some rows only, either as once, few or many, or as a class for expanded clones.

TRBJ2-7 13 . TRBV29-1 CSVPGTAPWEQYF
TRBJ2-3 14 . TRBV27 CASSVDEPTDTQYF
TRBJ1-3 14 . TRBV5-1 CASSGDRAGNTIYF
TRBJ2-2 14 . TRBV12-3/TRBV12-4 CASSLGIASGELFF
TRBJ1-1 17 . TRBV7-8 CASSLGQGAGRNTEAFF
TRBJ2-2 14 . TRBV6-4 CASSEGQNTGELFF
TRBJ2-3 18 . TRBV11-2 CASSSHYLAGPSTDTQYF
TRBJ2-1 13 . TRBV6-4 CASSEQDHNEQFF
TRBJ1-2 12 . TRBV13 CASSQDNYGYTF
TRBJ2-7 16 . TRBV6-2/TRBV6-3 CASSTQRGPPSYEQYF
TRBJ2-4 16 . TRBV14 CASSQEVDRGFDIQYF
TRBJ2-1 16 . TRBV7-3 CASSPGIVFQQGEQFF
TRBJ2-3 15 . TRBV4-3 CASSQESRDTDTQYF
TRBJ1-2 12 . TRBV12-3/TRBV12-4 CASRYSYYGYTF
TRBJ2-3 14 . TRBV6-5 CASSYATSTDTQYF
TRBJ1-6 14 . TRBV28 CASSGKGGSSPLHF
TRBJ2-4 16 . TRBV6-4 CASSRREVPPKNIQYF
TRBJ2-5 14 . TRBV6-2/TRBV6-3 CASSYSWGGETQYF
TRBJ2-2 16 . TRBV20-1 CSARDGLAVNTGELFF
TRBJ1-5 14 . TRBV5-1 CASSTGGSNQPQHF
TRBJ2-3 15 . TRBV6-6 CASNLLAGGSDTQYF
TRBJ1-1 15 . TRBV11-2 CASSLDGQRGTEAFF
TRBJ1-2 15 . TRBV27 CASSPLEGPRYGYTF
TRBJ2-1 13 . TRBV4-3 CASSQDDVDEQFF
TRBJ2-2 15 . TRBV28 CASSYIRGGAGELFF
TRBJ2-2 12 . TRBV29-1 CSVGTNTGELFF
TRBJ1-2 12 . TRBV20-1 CSAPGGAESYTF
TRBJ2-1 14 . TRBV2 CASEAGVAYNEQFF
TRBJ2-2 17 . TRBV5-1 CASAQGWGGPNTGELFF
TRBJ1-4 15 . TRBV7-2 CASSLVGRTNEKLFF
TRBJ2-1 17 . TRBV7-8 CASSPLWGGRSHNEQFF
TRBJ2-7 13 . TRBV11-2 CASSLGPTDEQYF
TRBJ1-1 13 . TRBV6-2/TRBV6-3 CASTPTENTEAFF
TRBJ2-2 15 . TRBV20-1 CSAPKAGRLSGELFF
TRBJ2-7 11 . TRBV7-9 CASSFEGEQYF
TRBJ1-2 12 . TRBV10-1 CASSEWWTGYTF
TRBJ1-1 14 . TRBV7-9 CASSQGAGDTEAFF
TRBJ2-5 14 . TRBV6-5 CASTGGPFFETQYF
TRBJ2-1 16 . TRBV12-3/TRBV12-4 CASSWTSGSSYNEQFF
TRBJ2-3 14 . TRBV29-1 CSALGETTSDTQYF
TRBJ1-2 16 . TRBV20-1 CSARDPGAGAIYGYTF
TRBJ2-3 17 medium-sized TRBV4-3 CASSQDGDASGFDVQYF
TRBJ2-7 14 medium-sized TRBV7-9 CASSSLTGLLEQYF
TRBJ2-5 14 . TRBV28 CASSVLGPQETQYF
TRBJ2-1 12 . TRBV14 CASSQGRYEQFF
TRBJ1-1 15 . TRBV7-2 CASSPWDIPNTEAFF
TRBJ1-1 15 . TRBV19 CASSIFGGRDTEAFF
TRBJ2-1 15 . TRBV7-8 CASSLGGAFYNEQFF
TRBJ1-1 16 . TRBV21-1 CASTSKVGAIGTEAFF